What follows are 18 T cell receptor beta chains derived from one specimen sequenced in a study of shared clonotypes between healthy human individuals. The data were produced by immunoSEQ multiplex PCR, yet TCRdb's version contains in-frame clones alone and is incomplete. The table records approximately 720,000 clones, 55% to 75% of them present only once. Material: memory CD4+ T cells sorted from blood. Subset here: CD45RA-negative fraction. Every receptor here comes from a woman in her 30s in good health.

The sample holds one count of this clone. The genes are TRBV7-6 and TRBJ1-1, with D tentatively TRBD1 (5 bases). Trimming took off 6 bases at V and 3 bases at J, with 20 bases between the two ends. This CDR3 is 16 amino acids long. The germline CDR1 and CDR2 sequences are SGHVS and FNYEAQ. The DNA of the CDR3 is TGTGCCAGCAGGCGCGGCAGTGGCAGAGGGGACACTGAAGCTTTCTTT. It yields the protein CASRRGSGRGDTEAFF.

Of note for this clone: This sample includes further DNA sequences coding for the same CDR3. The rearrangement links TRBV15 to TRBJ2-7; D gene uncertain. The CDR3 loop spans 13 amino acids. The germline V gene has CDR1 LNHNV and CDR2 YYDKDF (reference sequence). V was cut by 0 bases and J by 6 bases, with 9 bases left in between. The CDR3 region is CATSRDPLREQYF. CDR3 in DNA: TGTGCCACCAGCAGAGATCCTCTGCGCGAGCAGTACTTC.

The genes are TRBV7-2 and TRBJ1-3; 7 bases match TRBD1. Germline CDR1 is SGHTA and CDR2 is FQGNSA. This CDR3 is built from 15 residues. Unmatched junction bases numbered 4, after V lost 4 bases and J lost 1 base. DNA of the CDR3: TGTGCCAGCAGCTCCGAGGGGGCATCTGGAAACACCATATATTTT. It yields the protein CASSSEGASGNTIYF.

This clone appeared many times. This chain's CDR3 is CASSLGQGSTEAFF. The CDR3 DNA is TGTGCCAGCAGTTTGGGACAGGGAAGCACTGAAGCTTTCTTT. The V gene is TRBV28, the J gene TRBJ1-1, with 9 bases lining up with TRBD1. Germline CDR1 is MDHEN and CDR2 is SYDVKM. V gave up 3 bases and J gave up 4 bases; unmatched junction bases: 3. The CDR3 runs 14 residues.

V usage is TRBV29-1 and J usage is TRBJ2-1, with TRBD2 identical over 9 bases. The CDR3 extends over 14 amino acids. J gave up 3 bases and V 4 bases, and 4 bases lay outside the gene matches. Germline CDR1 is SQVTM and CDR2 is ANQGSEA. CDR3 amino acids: CSVVPSGVYNEQFF. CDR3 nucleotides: TGCAGCGTTGTGCCTAGCGGGGTCTACAATGAGCAGTTCTTC.

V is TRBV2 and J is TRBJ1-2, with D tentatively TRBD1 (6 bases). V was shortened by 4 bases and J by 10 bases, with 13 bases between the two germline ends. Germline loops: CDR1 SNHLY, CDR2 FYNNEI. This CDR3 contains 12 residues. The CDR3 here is CASSVTGFDYTF. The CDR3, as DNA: TGTGCCAGCAGTGTGACAGGATTCGACTACACCTTC.

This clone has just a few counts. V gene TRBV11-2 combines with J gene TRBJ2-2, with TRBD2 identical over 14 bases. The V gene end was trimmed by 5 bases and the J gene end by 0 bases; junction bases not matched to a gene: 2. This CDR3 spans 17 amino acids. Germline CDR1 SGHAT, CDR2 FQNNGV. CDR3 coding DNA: TGTGCCAGCAGCAGGGGACTAGCGGGGGCGAACACCGGGGAGCTGTTTTTT. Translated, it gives CASSRGLAGANTGELFF.

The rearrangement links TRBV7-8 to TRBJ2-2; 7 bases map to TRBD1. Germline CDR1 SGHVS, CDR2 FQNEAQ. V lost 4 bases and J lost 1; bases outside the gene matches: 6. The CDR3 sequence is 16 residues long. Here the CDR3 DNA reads TGTGCCAGCAGCTCAAAGCGGACAGGGAACACCGGGGAGCTGTTTTTT. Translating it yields CASSSKRTGNTGELFF.

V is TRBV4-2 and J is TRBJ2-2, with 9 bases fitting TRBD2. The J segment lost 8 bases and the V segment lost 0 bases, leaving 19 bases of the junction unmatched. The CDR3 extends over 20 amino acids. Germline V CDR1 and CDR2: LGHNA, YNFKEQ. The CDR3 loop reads CASSQDTGFRGRAQRGELFF. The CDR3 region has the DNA TGTGCCAGCAGCCAAGATACGGGTTTTCGCGGGAGGGCCCAACGGGGGGAGCTGTTTTTT.

CDR3 sequence (DNA): TGTGCCAGCTCCCCCGAGGAATTACTAGCAACTAATGAAAAACTGTTTTTT. Translated: CASSPEELLATNEKLFF. The chain couples TRBV18 to TRBJ1-4, with D uncertain. The germline V gene encodes CDR1 KGHSH and CDR2 LQKENI. The CDR3 loop spans 17 amino acids. The V end lost 6 bases, the J end lost 0 bases, and 17 bases lay between the germline ends.

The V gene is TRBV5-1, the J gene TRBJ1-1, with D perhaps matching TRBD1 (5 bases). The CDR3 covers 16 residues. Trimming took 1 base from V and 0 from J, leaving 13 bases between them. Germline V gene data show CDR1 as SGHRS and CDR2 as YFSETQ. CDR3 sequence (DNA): TGCGCCAGCAGCTTGAGCAGGGTTGGAATGAACACTGAAGCTTTCTTT. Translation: CASSLSRVGMNTEAFF. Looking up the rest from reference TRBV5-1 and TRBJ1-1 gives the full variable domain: KAGVTQTPRYLIKTRGQQVTLSCSPISGHRSVSWYQQTPGQGLQFLFEYFSETQRNKGNFPGRFSGRQFSNSRSEMNVSTLELGDSALYLCASSLSRVGMNTEAFFGQGTRLTVV.

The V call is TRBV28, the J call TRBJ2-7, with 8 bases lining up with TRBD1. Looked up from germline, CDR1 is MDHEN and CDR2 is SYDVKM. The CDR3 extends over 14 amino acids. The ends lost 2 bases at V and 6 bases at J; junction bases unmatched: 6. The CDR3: CASSLVAGGSEQYF. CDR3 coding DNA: TGTGCCAGCAGTTTAGTAGCAGGGGGCTCCGAGCAGTACTTC.

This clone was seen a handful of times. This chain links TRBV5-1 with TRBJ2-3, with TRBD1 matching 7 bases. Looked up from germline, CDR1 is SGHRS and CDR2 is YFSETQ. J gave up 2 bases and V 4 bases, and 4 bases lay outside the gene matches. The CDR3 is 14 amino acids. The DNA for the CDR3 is TGCGCCAGCAGCCAGGGACAGACCACAGATACGCAGTATTTT. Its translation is CASSQGQTTDTQYF.

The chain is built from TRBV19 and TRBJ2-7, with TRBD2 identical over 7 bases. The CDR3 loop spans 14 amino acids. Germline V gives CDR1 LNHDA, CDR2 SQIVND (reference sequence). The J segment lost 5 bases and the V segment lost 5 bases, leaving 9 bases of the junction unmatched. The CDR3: CASSFAGVRDEQYF. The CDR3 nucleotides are TGTGCCAGTAGTTTCGCGGGAGTGCGTGACGAGCAGTACTTC.

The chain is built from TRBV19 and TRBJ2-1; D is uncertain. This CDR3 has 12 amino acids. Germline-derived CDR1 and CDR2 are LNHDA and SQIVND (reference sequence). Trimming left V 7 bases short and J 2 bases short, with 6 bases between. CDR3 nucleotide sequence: TGTGCCAGTAAATCACCCTACAATGAGCAGTTCTTC. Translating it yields CASKSPYNEQFF. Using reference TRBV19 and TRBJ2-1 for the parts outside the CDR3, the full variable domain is DGGITQSPKYLFRKEGQNVTLSCEQNLNHDAMYWYRQDPGQGLRLIYYSQIVNDFQKGDIAEGYSVSREKKESFPLTVTSAQKNPTAFYLCASKSPYNEQFFGPGTRLTVL.

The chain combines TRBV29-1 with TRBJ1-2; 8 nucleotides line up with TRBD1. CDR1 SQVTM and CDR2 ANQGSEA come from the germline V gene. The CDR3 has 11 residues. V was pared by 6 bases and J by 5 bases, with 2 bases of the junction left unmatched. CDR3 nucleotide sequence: TGCAGCGTGCGACAGGGGTATGGCTACACCTTC. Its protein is CSVRQGYGYTF.

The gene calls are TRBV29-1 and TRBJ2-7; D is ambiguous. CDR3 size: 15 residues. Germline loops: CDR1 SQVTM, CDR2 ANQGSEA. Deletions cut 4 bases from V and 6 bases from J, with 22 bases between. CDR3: CSVGTFRARSGEQYF. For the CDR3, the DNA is TGCAGCGTTGGAACTTTCCGTGCGAGAAGTGGCGAGCAGTACTTC.

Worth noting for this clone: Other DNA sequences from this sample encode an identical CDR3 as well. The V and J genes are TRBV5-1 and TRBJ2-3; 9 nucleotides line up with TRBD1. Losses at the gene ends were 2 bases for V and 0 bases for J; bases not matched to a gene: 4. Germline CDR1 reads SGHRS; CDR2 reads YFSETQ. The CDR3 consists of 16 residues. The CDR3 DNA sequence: TGCGCCAGCAGCTTCGGACAGGGGCCAAGCACAGATACGCAGTATTTT. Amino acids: CASSFGQGPSTDTQYF.